The 27 T cell receptor beta chains presented below share a single source sample, sequenced in a study of monozygotic twins with inflammatory bowel disease. TCRdb derives one entry per CDR3 protein from the 5' RACE reads, leaving out DNA. With about 300,000 distinct CDR3 sequences in the sample, the ten largest clones hold over 5%. Sequencing was done on a sample of blood. The receptor source for this set is a human donor with ulcerative colitis or Crohn's disease, or a healthy co-twin of an affected twin (not recorded which).

This sequence joins TRBV20-1 and TRBJ2-3. This CDR3 comprises 13 residues. The germline V gene encodes CDR1 DFQATT and CDR2 SNEGSKA (reference sequence). The CDR3 loop reads CSALTHGTDTQYF.

V usage is TRBV7-2 and J usage is TRBJ2-7; TCRdb selects TRBD1, and the lack of DNA leaves this call unchecked. The CDR3 totals 16 residues. Per the germline V gene, CDR1 is SGHTA and CDR2 is FQGNSA. CDR3 loop: CASSLALQGAIYEQYF.

The chain carries TRBV28 and TRBJ2-6; as DNA is missing, the TRBD2 call by TCRdb cannot be tested. CDR3 length: 16 amino acids. Germline-derived CDR1 and CDR2 are MDHEN and SYDVKM. The chain's CDR3 is CASSRGGFSGANVLTF.

The chain combines TRBV14 with TRBJ2-2; the TRBD1 assignment by TCRdb is unverifiable without DNA. CDR1 and CDR2 (germline): SGHDN, FVKESK. The CDR3 consists of 16 residues. The CDR3 loop is CASSLLRDKNTGELFF.

The V gene is TRBV12-3 or TRBV12-4, the J gene TRBJ2-3; absent DNA, TCRdb's TRBD2 call cannot be checked. The CDR3 is 15 residues long. The chain's CDR3 is CASNPTTKSTDTQYF.

This chain connects TRBV9 to TRBJ2-1; the TCRdb D gene call, TRBD2, has no DNA to confirm it. CDR1 is SGDLS and CDR2 is YYNGEE in the germline V gene. There are 16 residues in the CDR3. The CDR3 here is CASSVFGTSKYNEQFF.

The genes are TRBV5-6 and TRBJ2-1; the TRBD2 assignment by TCRdb is unverifiable without DNA. CDR1 is SGHDT, CDR2 YYEEEE, per germline. The CDR3 runs to 16 residues. The CDR3 loop reads CASSLGASGSHNEQFF.

The V gene is TRBV24-1, the J gene TRBJ2-5; TCRdb's D call, TRBD1, is unchecked because there is no DNA. Germline V CDR1 and CDR2: KGHDR, SFDVKD. The CDR3 consists of 16 residues. CDR3 in amino acids: CATSDPGQGAGKTQYF.

The V gene is TRBV6-1, the J gene TRBJ2-3; the TCRdb D gene call, TRBD2, has no DNA to confirm it. CDR3 length equals 15 residues. The V gene's germline CDR1 is MNHNS and CDR2 SASEGT. The CDR3 spells CASGRLASPPDTQYF.

This rearrangement joins TRBV7-2 to TRBJ2-7; TCRdb's D gene call, TRBD1, goes unchecked for lack of DNA. This CDR3 region has 13 residues. Germline V gene sequence: CDR1 SGHTA, CDR2 FQGNSA. The CDR3 spells CASSLTGGYEQYF.

The chain joins TRBV4-2 to TRBJ2-7; there is no DNA to check the TCRdb D call of TRBD2. This CDR3 is built from 15 residues. Germline loops: CDR1 LGHNA, CDR2 YNFKEQ. CDR3 sequence: CASSQASGASYEQYF.

The chain links TRBV28 to TRBJ2-1; there is no DNA to check the TCRdb D call of TRBD1. This CDR3 comprises 12 residues. Germline CDR1 reads MDHEN; CDR2 reads SYDVKM. This CDR3 is CASSSSGVEQFF.

The gene calls are TRBV5-1 and TRBJ2-7; TCRdb designates TRBD2, a call that cannot be tested without DNA. The CDR3 consists of 17 residues. Germline CDR1 is SGHRS and CDR2 is YFSETQ. The CDR3 sequence is CASRRGLAGDGSYEQYF.

The chain joins TRBV2 to TRBJ1-2; the TRBD1 assignment by TCRdb is unverifiable without DNA. Germline CDR1 and CDR2: SNHLY and FYNNEI. There are 14 residues in the CDR3. This chain's CDR3 is CASRRGQAGYGYTF.

CDR3 protein: CASKGRAGVGYNEQFF. The chain employs TRBV6-2 or TRBV6-3 and TRBJ2-1; TCRdb selects TRBD2, and the lack of DNA leaves this call unchecked. This CDR3 has 16 amino acids. Germline-derived CDR1 and CDR2 are MNHEY and SVGEGT.

The chain carries TRBV7-9 and TRBJ2-1; TCRdb selects TRBD2, and the lack of DNA leaves this call unchecked. Per germline, CDR1 SEHNR and CDR2 FQNEAQ (reference sequence). The CDR3 loop spans 11 amino acids. CDR3 amino acids: CAISRNSGGFF.

The V call is TRBV27, the J call TRBJ2-3; TCRdb's D gene call, TRBD1, goes unchecked for lack of DNA. This CDR3 is built from 13 residues. CDR1 and CDR2 (germline): MNHEY, SMNVEV (reference sequence). CDR3 sequence reads: CASNRGGPDTQYF.

J is TRBJ1-2 and V is TRBV7-9. This CDR3 is 14 amino acids long. Germline V gives CDR1 SEHNR, CDR2 FQNEAQ (reference sequence). The CDR3 spells CASSLGSQTSGYTF.

The rearrangement links TRBV20-1 to TRBJ2-2; TCRdb's D call of TRBD2 is untestable without DNA. The germline V gene encodes CDR1 DFQATT and CDR2 SNEGSKA (reference sequence). The length of the CDR3 is 16 residues. The CDR3 sequence is CSARPGGTLVSGELFF.

This chain joins TRBV12-3 or TRBV12-4 and TRBJ2-1. This CDR3 spans 14 amino acids. This chain's CDR3 is CASSFPNMNWEQFF.

The chain couples TRBV11-1 to TRBJ1-4; there is no DNA to check the TCRdb D call of TRBD1. Looked up from germline, CDR1 is SGHAT and CDR2 is FQDESV (reference sequence). The CDR3 has 18 residues. This CDR3 reads CASSLVPQQGMGNEKLFF. The complete variable domain, with remaining parts taken from reference TRBV11-1 and TRBJ1-4, reads EAEVAQSPRYKITEKSQAVAFWCDPISGHATLYWYRQILGQGPELLVQFQDESVVDDSQLPKDRFSAERLKGVDSTLKIQPAELGDSAMYLCASSLVPQQGMGNEKLFFGSGTQLSVL.

The chain combines TRBV20-1 with TRBJ2-1; TCRdb's D call, TRBD2, is unchecked because there is no DNA. The CDR3 length is 14 residues. CDR1 and CDR2 (germline): DFQATT, SNEGSKA (reference sequence). CDR3 region: CSAPRGAYRNEQFF.

The rearrangement uses TRBV20-1 and TRBJ1-4; TCRdb lists TRBD1, though no DNA is available to test this call. CDR3 length equals 14 residues. CDR1 and CDR2 (germline): DFQATT, SNEGSKA (reference sequence). The CDR3 loop reads CSASETGPNEKLFF.

V usage is TRBV7-2 and J usage is TRBJ2-7; TCRdb names TRBD1, which stays unverified in the absence of DNA. The CDR3 consists of 16 residues. CDR1 is SGHTA and CDR2 is FQGNSA in the germline V gene. Here the CDR3 reads CASSLPSQSNRAKQYF. The full variable domain, completed using reference TRBV7-2 and TRBJ2-7, is GAGVSQSPSNKVTEKGKDVELRCDPISGHTALYWYRQSLGQGLEFLIYFQGNSAPDKSGLPSDRFSAERTGGSVSTLTIQRTQQEDSAVYLCASSLPSQSNRAKQYFGPGTRLTVT.

V is TRBV5-1 and J is TRBJ2-7; the TRBD1 assignment by TCRdb is unverifiable without DNA. This CDR3 is built from 13 residues. In germline, CDR1 is SGHRS, CDR2 YFSETQ. The CDR3 sequence is CASSDRTDYEQYF.

This sequence joins TRBV7-9 and TRBJ2-7. The CDR3 runs to 14 residues. Germline CDR1 and CDR2: SEHNR and FQNEAQ (reference sequence). CDR3 amino acids: CASSRDRISYEQYF.

This sequence joins TRBV7-9 and TRBJ2-5; the TRBD1 assignment by TCRdb is unverifiable without DNA. CDR3 size: 12 residues. Looked up from germline, CDR1 is SEHNR and CDR2 is FQNEAQ (reference sequence). This CDR3 is CASSVPQETQYF. The full variable domain, in which reference TRBV7-9 and TRBJ2-5 provide the parts outside the CDR3, is DTGVSQNPRHKITKRGQNVTFRCDPISEHNRLYWYRQTLGQGPEFLTYFQNEAQLEKSRLLSDRFSAERPKGSFSTLEIQRTEQGDSAMYLCASSVPQETQYFGPGTRLLVL.